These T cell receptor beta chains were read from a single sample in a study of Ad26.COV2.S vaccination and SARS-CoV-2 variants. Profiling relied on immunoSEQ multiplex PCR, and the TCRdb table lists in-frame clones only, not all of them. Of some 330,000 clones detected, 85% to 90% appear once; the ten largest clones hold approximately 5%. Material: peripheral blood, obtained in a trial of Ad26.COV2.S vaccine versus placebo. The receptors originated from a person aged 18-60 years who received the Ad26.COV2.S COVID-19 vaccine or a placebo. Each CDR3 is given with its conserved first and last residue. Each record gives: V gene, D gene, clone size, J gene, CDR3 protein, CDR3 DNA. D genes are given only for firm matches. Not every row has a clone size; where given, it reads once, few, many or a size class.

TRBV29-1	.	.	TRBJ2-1	CSVEFFPRRADNEQFF	TGCAGCGTTGAATTTTTCCCGCGCAGGGCCGACAATGAGCAGTTCTTC
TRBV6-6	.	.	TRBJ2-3	CASSPQDTQYF	TGTGCCAGCAGCCCGCAAGATACGCAGTATTTT
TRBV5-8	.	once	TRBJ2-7	CASSLTGNIYEQYF	TGTGCCAGCAGCTTGACAGGGAATATCTACGAGCAGTACTTC
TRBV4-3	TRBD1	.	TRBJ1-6	CASSQVGTGHSPLHF	TGCGCCAGCAGCCAAGTCGGGACAGGGCATTCACCCCTCCACTTT
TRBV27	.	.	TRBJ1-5	CASSLGGLSQPQHF	TGTGCCAGCAGTTTAGGAGGGCTGAGTCAGCCCCAGCATTTT
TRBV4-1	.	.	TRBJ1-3	CASSNLMSSGNTIYF	TGCGCCAGCAGTAACCTTATGAGCTCTGGAAACACCATATATTTT
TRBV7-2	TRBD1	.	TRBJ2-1	CASSLDRGSNNEQFF	TGTGCCAGCAGCTTGGACAGGGGAAGTAACAATGAGCAGTTCTTC
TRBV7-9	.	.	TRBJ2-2	CASSPPGTPTAGELFF	TGTGCCAGCAGCCCGCCTGGGACCCCAACCGCCGGGGAGCTGTTTTTT
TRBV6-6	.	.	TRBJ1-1	CASRQVTEAFF	TGTGCCAGCAGACAAGTCACTGAAGCTTTCTTT
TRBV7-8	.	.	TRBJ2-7	CASSLAGSGAYEQYF	TGTGCCAGCAGCTTAGCAGGGTCTGGCGCCTACGAGCAGTACTTC
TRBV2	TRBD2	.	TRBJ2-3	CASSDVGWGLAGPTQYF	TGTGCCAGCAGTGACGTTGGTTGGGGACTAGCGGGGCCCACGCAGTATTTT
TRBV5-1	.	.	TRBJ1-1	CASSLAPQGKNTEAFF	TGCGCCAGCAGCTTGGCCCCCCAGGGGAAGAACACTGAAGCTTTCTTT
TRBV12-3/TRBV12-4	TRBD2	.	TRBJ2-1	CASSLLREPFF	TGTGCCAGCAGTTTATTGCGGGAGCCGTTCTTC
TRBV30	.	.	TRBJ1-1	CAWRPMNTEAFF	TGTGCCTGGAGGCCGATGAACACTGAAGCTTTCTTT
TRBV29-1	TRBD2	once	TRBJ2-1	CSVESGRLAEYNEQFF	TGCAGCGTTGAATCAGGGAGACTAGCCGAATACAATGAGCAGTTCTTC
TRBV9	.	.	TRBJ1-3	CASSVGSTGNTIYF	TGTGCCAGCAGCGTTGGGTCTACTGGAAACACCATATATTTT
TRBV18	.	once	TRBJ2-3	CASSPAGDTQYF	TGTGCCAGCTCACCTGCCGGCGATACGCAGTATTTT
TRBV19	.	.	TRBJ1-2	CASSIRTEYYGYTF	TGTGCCAGTAGTATACGGACAGAATATTATGGCTACACCTTC
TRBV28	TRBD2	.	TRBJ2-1	CASTYLAGGPWEQFF	TGTGCCAGCACCTATCTAGCGGGAGGGCCCTGGGAGCAGTTCTTC
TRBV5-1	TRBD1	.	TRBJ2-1	CASSLKAGGDEQFF	TGCGCCAGCAGCTTGAAGGCAGGGGGCGATGAGCAGTTCTTC
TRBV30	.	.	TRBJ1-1	CAWSSPGGPRAFF	TGTGCCTGGAGCTCACCTGGGGGGCCACGGGCTTTCTTT
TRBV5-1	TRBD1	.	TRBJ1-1	CASSLVRGLTEAFF	TGCGCCAGCAGCCTAGTGAGGGGGCTTACTGAAGCTTTCTTT
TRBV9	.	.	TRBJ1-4	CASSVSQNEKLFF	TGTGCCAGCAGCGTAAGTCAGAATGAAAAACTGTTTTTT
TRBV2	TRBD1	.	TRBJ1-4	CASRLTGLYEKLFF	TGTGCCAGCAGATTGACAGGGCTTTATGAAAAACTGTTTTTT
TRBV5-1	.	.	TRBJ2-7	CASSSGHTLYEQYF	TGCGCCAGCAGCTCAGGTCACACCTTATACGAGCAGTACTTC
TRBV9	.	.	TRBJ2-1	CASSGGGNEQFF	TGTGCCAGCAGCGGAGGGGGCAATGAGCAGTTCTTC
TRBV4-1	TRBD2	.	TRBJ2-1	CASSQDRREANNEQFF	TGCGCCAGCAGCCAAGACAGGCGGGAGGCTAACAATGAGCAGTTCTTC
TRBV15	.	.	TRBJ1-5	CATSRGGNQPQHF	TGTGCCACCAGCAGAGGGGGAAATCAGCCCCAGCATTTT
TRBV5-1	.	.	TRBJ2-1	CASSSGGGRLQEQFF	TGCGCCAGCAGCTCTGGTGGAGGGAGGCTTCAGGAGCAGTTCTTC
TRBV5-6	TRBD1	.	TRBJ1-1	CASSLPIDRENTEAFF	TGTGCCAGCAGCTTACCCATTGACAGGGAGAACACTGAAGCTTTCTTT
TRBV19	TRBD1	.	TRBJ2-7	CASSGTGTGEPGQYF	TGTGCCAGTAGTGGTACCGGGACAGGGGAACCCGGCCAGTACTTC
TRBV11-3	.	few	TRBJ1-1	CASIGPSYTEAFF	TGTGCCAGCATCGGCCCCAGTTACACTGAAGCTTTCTTT
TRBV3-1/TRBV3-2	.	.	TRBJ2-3	CASSQDRAMRTDTQYF	TGTGCCAGCAGCCAAGATAGGGCAATGCGCACAGATACGCAGTATTTT
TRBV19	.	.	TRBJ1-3	CASSRDPRGSSGNTIYF	TGTGCCAGTAGCCGGGATCCTCGGGGGTCCTCTGGAAACACCATATATTTT
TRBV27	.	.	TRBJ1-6	CASSLSAGSSYNSPLHF	TGTGCCAGCAGTTTATCCGCAGGGAGCTCCTATAATTCACCCCTCCACTTT
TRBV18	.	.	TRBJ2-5	CASSQGIRGIEETQYF	TGTGCCAGCTCACAGGGTATTCGGGGGATAGAAGAGACCCAGTACTTC
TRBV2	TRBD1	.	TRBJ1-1	CASSVIGTEDTEAFF	TGTGCCAGCAGCGTGATCGGGACAGAGGACACTGAAGCTTTCTTT
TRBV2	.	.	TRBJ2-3	CASTNRGGDTQYF	TGTGCCAGCACAAACAGGGGAGGGGATACGCAGTATTTT
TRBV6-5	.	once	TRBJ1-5	CASASAQPQHF	TGTGCCAGCGCTTCCGCTCAGCCCCAGCATTTT
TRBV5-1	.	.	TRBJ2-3	CASSLGGTASTDTQYF	TGCGCCAGCAGCTTGGGGGGGACCGCTAGCACAGATACGCAGTATTTT
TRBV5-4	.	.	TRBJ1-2	CASSFLRENTF	TGTGCCAGCAGCTTTCTTAGGGAAAACACCTTC
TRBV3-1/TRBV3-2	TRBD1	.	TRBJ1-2	CASSKRGQSPNYGYTF	TGTGCCAGCAGCAAGCGGGGACAGAGCCCTAACTATGGCTACACCTTC
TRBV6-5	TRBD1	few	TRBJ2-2	CASSDRGGTGELFF	TGTGCCAGCTCGGACAGGGGAGGCACCGGGGAGCTGTTTTTT
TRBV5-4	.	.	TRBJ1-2	CASSPTGNSRPVYGYTF	TGTGCCAGCAGCCCAACCGGGAACTCCCGACCCGTCTATGGCTACACCTTC
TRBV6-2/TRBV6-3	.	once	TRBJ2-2	CASSYQETTGELFF	TGTGCCAGCAGTTATCAAGAAACCACCGGGGAGCTGTTTTTT
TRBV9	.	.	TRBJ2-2	CASSVTGTGELFF	TGTGCCAGCAGCGTAACGGGCACCGGGGAGCTGTTTTTT
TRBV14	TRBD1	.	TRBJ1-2	CASSQRGQGSLNYGYTF	TGTGCCAGCAGCCAACGGGGACAGGGGTCTCTAAACTATGGCTACACCTTC
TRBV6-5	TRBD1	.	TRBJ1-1	CASSTIQGGRTEAFF	TGTGCCAGCAGTACGATACAGGGGGGGAGGACTGAAGCTTTCTTT
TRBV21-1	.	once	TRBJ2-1	CASSKDAGGQYNEQFF	TGTGCCAGCAGCAAAGATGCGGGGGGGCAATACAATGAGCAGTTCTTC
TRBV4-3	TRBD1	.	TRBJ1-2	CASSQYTGTAFGYTF	TGCGCCAGCAGCCAGTACACCGGGACAGCCTTTGGCTACACCTTC
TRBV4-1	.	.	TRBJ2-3	CASSQPTRTDTQYF	TGCGCCAGCAGCCAACCGACACGCACAGATACGCAGTATTTT
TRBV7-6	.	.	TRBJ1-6	CASSLVGEKNSPLHF	TGTGCCAGCAGCTTAGTGGGGGAAAAGAATTCACCCCTCCACTTT
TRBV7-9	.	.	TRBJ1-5	CASSLVGDQPQHF	TGTGCCAGCAGCTTAGTTGGGGATCAGCCCCAGCATTTT
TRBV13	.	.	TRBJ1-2	CASSLTGPLAYGYTF	TGTGCCAGCAGCTTAACGGGACCCCTCGCCTATGGCTACACCTTC